Following are 28 T cell receptor beta chains from one sample sequenced in a study of cytomegalovirus exposure and HLA in healthy donors. The PCR had 60 Vbeta and 13 Jbeta primers. TCRdb's copy holds only in-frame clones and misses some; the assay was immunoSEQ multiplex PCR. This sample has about 120,000 clones, with around 75% found just once. The specimen was PBMCs. The receptors originated from a woman aged 25 to 39 in good health and CMV-seronegative.

The chain couples TRBV30 to TRBJ1-3; D ambiguous. V shed 3 bases and J shed 2 bases, with 11 bases lying between them. In germline, CDR1 is GTSNPN, CDR2 SVGIG (reference sequence). The CDR3 contains 14 residues. Here the CDR3 reads CAWSLRGTGNTIYF. CDR3 DNA: TGTGCCTGGAGCCTACGGGGAACTGGAAACACCATATATTTT.

The chain uses TRBV7-9 and TRBJ1-2, with D perhaps matching TRBD1 (5 bases). Trimming took off 1 base at V and 3 bases at J, with 15 bases between the two ends. This CDR3 has 16 amino acids. Germline CDR1 and CDR2: SEHNR and FQNEAQ (reference sequence). CDR3 loop: CASSLGGGSNDYGYTF. In nucleotides, the CDR3 is TGTGCCAGCAGCTTAGGGGGCGGATCTAACGACTATGGCTACACCTTC. Full variable domain (rest looked up from reference TRBV7-9 and TRBJ1-2): DTGVSQNPRHKITKRGQNVTFRCDPISEHNRLYWYRQTLGQGPEFLTYFQNEAQLEKSRLLSDRFSAERPKGSFSTLEIQRTEQGDSAMYLCASSLGGGSNDYGYTFGSGTRLTVV.

This chain links TRBV5-6 with TRBJ2-5, with TRBD2 matching 8 bases. The V segment lost 2 bases and the J segment 1 base; nucleotides outside the gene matches: 7. The CDR3 extends over 16 amino acids. The germline V gene encodes CDR1 SGHDT and CDR2 YYEEEE. CDR3 DNA sequence: TGTGCCAGCAGCTTCCCCGGGACTAGTTCCCAAGAGACCCAGTACTTC. This translates into CASSFPGTSSQETQYF.

The J gene is TRBJ1-5, the V gene TRBV6-4, with D unclear. CDR3 size: 16 residues. The V gene lost 2 bases and the J gene lost 4 bases, with 15 bases spanning the gap. Germline CDR1 reads MRHNA; CDR2 reads SNTAGT. The CDR3, as DNA: TGTGCCAGCAGTGACGTCGGGGATCCTCGGAATCAGCCCCAGCATTTT. As protein: CASSDVGDPRNQPQHF.

A few counts support this clone. The rearrangement joins TRBV6-1 to TRBJ1-6; D is ambiguous. Germline V gives CDR1 MNHNS, CDR2 SASEGT. The ends were cut back, 4 bases at V and 6 bases at J, with 16 bases in the middle. The CDR3 length is 16 residues. The CDR3 nucleotides are TGTGCCAGCAGTGCGACTCGGACTGCCCTTAATTCACCCCTCCACTTT. This gives the protein CASSATRTALNSPLHF.

CDR3 bases: TGCGCCAGCAGCCAAGTACTAGCGGGAGACGAGCAGTACTTC. It yields the protein CASSQVLAGDEQYF. The gene calls are TRBV4-1 and TRBJ2-7, with TRBD2 matching over 11 bases. J lost 5 bases, V lost 1 base, and 1 base had no gene match. This CDR3 spans 14 amino acids. Germline V CDR1 and CDR2: MGHRA, YSYEKL.

The chain joins TRBV27 to TRBJ2-7; TRBD2 is a possible D gene (7 bases). Per germline, CDR1 MNHEY and CDR2 SMNVEV (reference sequence). The V and J ends lost 1 base and 2 bases respectively, with 9 bases between them. The CDR3 has 14 amino acids. The CDR3 sequence: CASSLFGGPYEQYF. The CDR3 nucleotides read TGTGCCAGCAGTTTATTCGGGGGGCCCTACGAGCAGTACTTC.

The chain employs TRBV2 and TRBJ1-1; tentative D call: TRBD1 (6 bases). Trimming cost V 6 bases and J 0 bases, with 14 bases left between them. CDR3 length: 15 amino acids. CDR1 is SNHLY, CDR2 FYNNEI, per germline. The CDR3, as DNA: TGTGCCAGCAGGTCCCAAGGACAGATGAACACTGAAGCTTTCTTT. Translation gives CASRSQGQMNTEAFF.

V and J are TRBV9 and TRBJ1-3, with D possibly TRBD1 on 5 matching bases. This CDR3 region has 14 residues. V was clipped by 2 bases and J by 4 bases, with 10 bases between them. Germline CDR1 and CDR2: SGDLS and YYNGEE. The CDR3 DNA reads TGTGCCAGCAGCGTCAAGGGGCTCGGAAACACCATATATTTT. Translation: CASSVKGLGNTIYF. Full variable domain (outside the CDR3, taken from reference TRBV9 and TRBJ1-3): DSGVTQTPKHLITATGQRVTLRCSPRSGDLSVYWYQQSLDQGLQFLIQYYNGEERAKGNILERFSAQQFPDLHSELNLSSLELGDSALYFCASSVKGLGNTIYFGEGSWLTVV.

The chain employs TRBV7-9 and TRBJ2-7, with 10 bases fitting TRBD2. The CDR3 runs to 15 residues. Germline trimming cut 4 bases from V and 3 bases from J; bases unmatched to any gene: 6. The germline V gene has CDR1 SEHNR and CDR2 FQNEAQ (reference sequence). The CDR3 sequence: CASSYGLAEIYEQYF. CDR3 nucleotide sequence: TGTGCCAGCAGCTACGGACTAGCGGAGATCTACGAGCAGTACTTC.

The V and J genes are TRBV27 and TRBJ2-7; tentatively, D is TRBD1 (5 bases). The CDR3 has 15 amino acids. CDR1 and CDR2 (germline): MNHEY, SMNVEV (reference sequence). Trimming took 5 bases from V and 0 from J, leaving 14 bases between them. CDR3 protein: CASSRDSLSSYEQYF. The CDR3, as DNA: TGTGCCAGCAGTCGCGACAGCCTCTCCTCCTACGAGCAGTACTTC.

The chain uses TRBV2 and TRBJ1-1; TRBD1 is a possible D gene (6 bases). CDR3 length: 16 amino acids. Germline values: CDR1 SNHLY, CDR2 FYNNEI. With 6 bases removed from V and 2 bases from J, the gap between germline ends came to 19 bases. CDR3 nucleotide sequence: TGTGCCAGCAGAGACCCCCGGGGACAATACAACACTGAAGCTTTCTTT. Translation: CASRDPRGQYNTEAFF.

The V call is TRBV6-5, the J call TRBJ1-2, with D maybe TRBD1 (5 bases). Trimming removed 6 bases at V and 5 bases at J, with 16 bases between. The length of the CDR3 is 14 residues. CDR1 is MNHEY and CDR2 is SVGAGI in the germline V gene. The chain's CDR3 is CASRDTGLSYGYTF. The CDR3 nucleotides are TGTGCCAGCAGGGACACGGGACTCTCATATGGCTACACCTTC.

The chain carries TRBV7-6 and TRBJ1-1; possible D gene TRBD1, 6 bases. The CDR3 extends over 13 amino acids. Germline V gene data show CDR1 as SGHVS and CDR2 as FNYEAQ. V was clipped by 0 bases and J by 6 bases, with 8 bases between them. CDR3 nucleotide sequence: TGTGCCAGCAGCTTAGCACAGGGATCTGAAGCTTTCTTT. This sequence encodes CASSLAQGSEAFF.

The chain couples TRBV30 to TRBJ2-7; 8 bases match TRBD2. Trimming removed 0 bases from V and 9 bases from J; junction bases left unmatched: 10. CDR1 and CDR2 from the germline V gene are GTSNPN and SVGIG (reference sequence). The CDR3 sequence is 14 residues long. CDR3 residues: CAWSVMGLGRLQYF. The CDR3 nucleotides read TGTGCCTGGAGTGTAATGGGACTAGGTCGGTTGCAGTACTTC.

The V gene is TRBV19, the J gene TRBJ1-5, with D maybe TRBD1 (6 bases). Trimming left V 5 bases short and J 6 bases short, with 17 bases between. The V gene's germline CDR1 is LNHDA and CDR2 SQIVND (reference sequence). The CDR3 has 15 residues. The CDR3 loop reads CASSPKAGGAQPQHF. The CDR3 nucleotides are TGTGCCAGTAGTCCCAAGGCGGGGGGGGCTCAGCCCCAGCATTTT.

This sequence joins TRBV5-6 and TRBJ2-3; D not resolved. CDR1 is SGHDT and CDR2 is YYEEEE in the germline V gene. The CDR3 contains 11 residues. V dropped 3 bases and J dropped 6 bases, with 5 bases sitting between them. The CDR3 spells CASSSLDTQYF. CDR3 DNA sequence: TGTGCCAGCAGCTCCTTGGATACGCAGTATTTT. Full variable domain (rest looked up from reference TRBV5-6 and TRBJ2-3): DAGVTQSPTHLIKTRGQQVTLRCSPKSGHDTVSWYQQALGQGPQFIFQYYEEEERQRGNFPDRFSGHQFPNYSSELNVNALLLGDSALYLCASSSLDTQYFGPGTRLTVL.

In its sample, this clone was seen once. The junction departs from the called germline gene at one end, perhaps through a read error. The chain employs TRBV30 and TRBJ2-1; D not certain. The CDR3 covers 16 residues. Looked up from germline, CDR1 is GTSNPN and CDR2 is SVGIG (reference sequence). CDR3 in amino acids: CAWSPSVPLSYNEQLF. Here the CDR3 DNA reads TGTGCCTGGAGTCCTAGTGTTCCCTTGTCCTACAATGAGCAGCTCTTC.

The chain uses TRBV18 and TRBJ1-1; 7 bases align to TRBD1. The CDR3 extends over 16 amino acids. CDR1 and CDR2 from the germline V gene are KGHSH and LQKENI. Trimming cost V 2 bases and J 3 bases; bases outside gene matches: 9. The CDR3 bases are TGTGCCAGCTCACCAGGATTTGACAGGGCCCACACTGAAGCTTTCTTT. Its protein is CASSPGFDRAHTEAFF.

The sample holds a few counts of this clone. Germline and junction disagree at one end, which may indicate a read error. The chain joins TRBV11-3 to TRBJ1-1; 7 nucleotides match TRBD1. Germline V gene data show CDR1 as SGHNT and CDR2 as YENEEA. CDR3 length: 13 residues. The CDR3 DNA sequence: TGTGCCAGCAGCTCCAGGGGGAACGCTGAAGCTTTCTTT. This sequence encodes CASSSRGNAEAFF.

J is TRBJ1-1 and V is TRBV6-1; D is unclear. The CDR3 is 18 residues long. Germline assignment: CDR1 MNHNS and CDR2 SASEGT. The V and J ends lost 2 bases and 2 bases respectively, with 21 bases between them. The CDR3 region has the DNA TGTGCCAGCAGTGAAACAATAGTAGAGGTCAGCCGAAACACTGAAGCTTTCTTT. It encodes CASSETIVEVSRNTEAFF.

The chain uses TRBV18 and TRBJ2-5; TRBD1 matches 7 bases. V lost 3 bases and J lost 2; bases outside the gene matches: 12. The germline CDR1 and CDR2 sequences are KGHSH and LQKENI. The CDR3 loop spans 17 amino acids. This CDR3 is CASSPPIGQGEQETQYF. As DNA, the CDR3 is TGTGCCAGCTCACCCCCGATCGGGCAGGGGGAACAAGAGACCCAGTACTTC.

This clone was counted only a few times. This chain joins TRBV19 and TRBJ2-3; tentative D call: TRBD2 (6 bases). V dropped 6 bases and J dropped 5 bases, with 21 bases sitting between them. CDR3 length: 16 residues. CDR1 and CDR2 (germline): LNHDA, SQIVND (reference sequence). CDR3 DNA: TGTGCCAGTAGCCCGATCGAGGGGTGGCGGGGAGATACGCAGTATTTT. Translated, it gives CASSPIEGWRGDTQYF.

This clone was found a few times. V usage is TRBV10-3 and J usage is TRBJ1-5, with D possibly being TRBD1 (6 bases). Trimming removed 6 bases at V and 1 base at J, with 10 bases between. Germline-derived CDR1 and CDR2 are ENHRY and SYGVKD. The CDR3 covers 14 residues. CDR3 amino acids: CAISPDRSNQPQHF. The CDR3 nucleotides read TGTGCCATCAGCCCAGACAGGAGCAATCAGCCCCAGCATTTT.

This chain uses TRBV5-6 with TRBJ1-6; 9 nucleotides align to TRBD1. With V trimmed by 5 bases and J by 7 bases, 4 bases remained unmatched. The CDR3 has 14 residues. Germline CDR1 SGHDT, CDR2 YYEEEE. This chain's CDR3 is CASSSGTGNSPLHF. Written as DNA, the CDR3 is TGTGCCAGCAGTTCCGGGACAGGGAATTCACCCCTCCACTTT.

V is TRBV10-1 and J is TRBJ2-7; the match to TRBD2 covers 11 bases. After removal of 5 bases from V and 3 bases from J, the junction contained 6 bases not matched to a gene. This CDR3 is built from 15 residues. From germline, CDR1 is WNHNN and CDR2 SYGVQD (reference sequence). The CDR3 region is CASSLGTSGFYEQYF. The CDR3 nucleotides are TGCGCCAGCAGTTTAGGGACTAGCGGATTCTACGAGCAGTACTTC.

The rearrangement links TRBV11-3 to TRBJ2-7; TRBD1 aligns across 7 bases. J lost 0 bases, V lost 4 bases, and 3 bases had no gene match. CDR1 and CDR2 from the germline V gene are SGHNT and YENEEA. This CDR3 region has 14 residues. The CDR3 here is CASSSRDSSYEQYF. As DNA, the CDR3 is TGTGCCAGCAGCTCCAGGGACAGCTCCTACGAGCAGTACTTC.

This clone was observed a few times. The V call is TRBV5-1, the J call TRBJ1-2, with 7 bases aligning to TRBD1. Germline loops: CDR1 SGHRS, CDR2 YFSETQ. V gave up 1 base and J gave up 4 bases; unmatched junction bases: 1. The CDR3 is 13 residues long. CDR3 DNA sequence: TGCGCCAGCAGCTTGTCAGGGGGCTATGGCTACACCTTC. Residues: CASSLSGGYGYTF.